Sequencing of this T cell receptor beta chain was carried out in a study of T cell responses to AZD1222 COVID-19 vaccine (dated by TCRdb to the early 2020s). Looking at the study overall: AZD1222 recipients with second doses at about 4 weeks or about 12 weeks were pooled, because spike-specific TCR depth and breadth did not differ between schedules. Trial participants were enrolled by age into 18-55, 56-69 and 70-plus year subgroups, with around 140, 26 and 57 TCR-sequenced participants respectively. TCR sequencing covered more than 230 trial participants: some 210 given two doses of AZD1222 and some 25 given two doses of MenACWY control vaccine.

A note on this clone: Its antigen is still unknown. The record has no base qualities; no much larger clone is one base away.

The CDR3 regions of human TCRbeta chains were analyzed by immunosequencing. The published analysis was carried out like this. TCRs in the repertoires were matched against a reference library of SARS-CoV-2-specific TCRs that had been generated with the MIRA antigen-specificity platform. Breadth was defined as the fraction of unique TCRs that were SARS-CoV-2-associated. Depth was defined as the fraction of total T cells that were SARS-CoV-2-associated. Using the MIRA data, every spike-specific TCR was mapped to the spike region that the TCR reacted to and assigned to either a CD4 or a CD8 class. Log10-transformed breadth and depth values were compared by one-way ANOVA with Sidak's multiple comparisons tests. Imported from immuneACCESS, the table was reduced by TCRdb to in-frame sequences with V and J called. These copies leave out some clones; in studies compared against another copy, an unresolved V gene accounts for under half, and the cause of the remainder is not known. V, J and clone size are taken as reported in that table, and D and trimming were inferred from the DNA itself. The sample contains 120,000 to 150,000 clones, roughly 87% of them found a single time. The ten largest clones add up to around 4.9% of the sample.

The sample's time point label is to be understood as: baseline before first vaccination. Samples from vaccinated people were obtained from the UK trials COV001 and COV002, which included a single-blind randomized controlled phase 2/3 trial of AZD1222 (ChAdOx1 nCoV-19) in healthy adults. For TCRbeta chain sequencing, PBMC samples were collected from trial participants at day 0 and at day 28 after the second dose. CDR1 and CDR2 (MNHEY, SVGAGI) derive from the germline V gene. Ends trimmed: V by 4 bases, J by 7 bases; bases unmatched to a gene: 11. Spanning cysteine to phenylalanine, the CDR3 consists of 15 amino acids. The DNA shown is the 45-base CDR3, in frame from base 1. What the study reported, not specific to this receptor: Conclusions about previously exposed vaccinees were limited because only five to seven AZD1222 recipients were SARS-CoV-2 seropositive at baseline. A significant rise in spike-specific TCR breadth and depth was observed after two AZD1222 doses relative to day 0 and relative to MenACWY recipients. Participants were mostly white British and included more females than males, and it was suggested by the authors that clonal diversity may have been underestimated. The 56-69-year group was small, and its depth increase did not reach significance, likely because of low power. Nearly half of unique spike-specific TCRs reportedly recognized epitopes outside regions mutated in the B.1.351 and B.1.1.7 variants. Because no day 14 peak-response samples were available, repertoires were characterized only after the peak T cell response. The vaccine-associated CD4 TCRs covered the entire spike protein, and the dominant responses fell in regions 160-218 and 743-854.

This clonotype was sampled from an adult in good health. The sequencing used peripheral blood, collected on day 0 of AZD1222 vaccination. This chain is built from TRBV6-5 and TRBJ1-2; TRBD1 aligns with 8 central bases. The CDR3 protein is CASSLRLTGVGGYTF. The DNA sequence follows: TGTGCCAGCAGTTTGCGTCTGACAGGGGTTGGTGGCTACACCTTC.